The T cell receptor beta chain under discussion was sequenced for a study of blood T cell repertoires in COVID-19. Looking at the study overall: Acute and convalescent COVID-19 specimens originated in the United States, Italy and Spain. T cells, B-cell-depleted T cells, or PBMCs provided the cDNA or gDNA that served as material.

In the study's own analysis: Estimation of nucleated cell counts was performed using reference gene primer amplification. Libraries were prepared by immunoSEQ multiplex PCR; TCRdb keeps only in-frame clonotypes and omits some of them. The V and J calls and clone size are taken from that table; D and trimming were inferred from the DNA. The table has 80,000 to 95,000 clones, around 87% seen once. From germline, CDR1 is KGHSH and CDR2 LQKENI. This CDR3 is 17 amino acids long. The J segment lost 1 base and the V segment lost 1 base, leaving 7 bases of the junction unmatched. The sequence came from a human donor in a cohort sampled during active COVID-19. The V and J genes are TRBV18 and TRBJ1-1; 9 nucleotides align to TRBD1. The sample was peripheral blood. The CDR3 bases are TGTGCCAGCTCACCACAGGGGACAGGGACGAGGAACACTGAAGCTTTCTTT. Translation: CASSPQGTGTRNTEAFF. Supplemented by reference TRBV18 and TRBJ1-1, the full variable domain reads NAGVMQNPRHLVRRRGQEARLRCSPMKGHSHVYWYRQLPEEGLKFMVYLQKENIIDESGMPKERFSAEFPKEGPSILRIQQVVRGDSAAYFCASSPQGTGTRNTEAFFGQGTRLTVV.